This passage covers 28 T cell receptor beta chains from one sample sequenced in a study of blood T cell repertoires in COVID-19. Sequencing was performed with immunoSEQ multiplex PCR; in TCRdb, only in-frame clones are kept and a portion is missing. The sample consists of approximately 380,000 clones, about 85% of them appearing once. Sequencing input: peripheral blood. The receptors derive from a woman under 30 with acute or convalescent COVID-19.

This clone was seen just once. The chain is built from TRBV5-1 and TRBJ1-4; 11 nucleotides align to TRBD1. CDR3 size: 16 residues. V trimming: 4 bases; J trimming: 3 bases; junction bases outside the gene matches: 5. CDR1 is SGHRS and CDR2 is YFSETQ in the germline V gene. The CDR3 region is CASSGGTGGPNEKLFF. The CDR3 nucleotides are TGCGCCAGCAGCGGCGGGACAGGGGGACCTAATGAAAAACTGTTTTTT.

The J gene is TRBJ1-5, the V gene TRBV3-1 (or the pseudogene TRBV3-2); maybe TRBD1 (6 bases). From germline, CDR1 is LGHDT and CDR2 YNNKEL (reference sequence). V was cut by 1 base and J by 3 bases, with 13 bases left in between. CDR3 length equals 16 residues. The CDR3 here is CASSQGTQGVNQPQHF. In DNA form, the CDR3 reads TGTGCCAGCAGCCAAGGGACACAGGGAGTCAATCAGCCCCAGCATTTT.

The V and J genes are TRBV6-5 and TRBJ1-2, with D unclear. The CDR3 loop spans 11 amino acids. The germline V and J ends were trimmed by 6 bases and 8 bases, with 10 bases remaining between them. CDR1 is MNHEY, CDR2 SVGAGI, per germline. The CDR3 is CASRAGYGYTF. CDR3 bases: TGTGCCAGCAGGGCAGGATACGGCTACACCTTC.

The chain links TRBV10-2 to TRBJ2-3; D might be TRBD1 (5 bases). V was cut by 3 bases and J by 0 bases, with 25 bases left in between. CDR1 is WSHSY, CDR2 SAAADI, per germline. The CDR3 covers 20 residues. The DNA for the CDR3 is TGCGCCAGCAGTGAAAACCCCACAGGCTTGTCCGGATCTAGCACAGATACGCAGTATTTT. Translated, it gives CASSENPTGLSGSSTDTQYF.

CDR3 loop: CASSFTAGEYEQYF. The CDR3 DNA is TGCGCCAGCAGCTTTACAGCGGGAGAATACGAGCAGTACTTC. The genes are TRBV5-1 and TRBJ2-7, with 8 bases aligning to TRBD2. Per the germline V gene, CDR1 is SGHRS and CDR2 is YFSETQ. V lost 2 bases, J lost 4 bases, and 5 bases stayed unmatched. This CDR3 region has 14 residues.

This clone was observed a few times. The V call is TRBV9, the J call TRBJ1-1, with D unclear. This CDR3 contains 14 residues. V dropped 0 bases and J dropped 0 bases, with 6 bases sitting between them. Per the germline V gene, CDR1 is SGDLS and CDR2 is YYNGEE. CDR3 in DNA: TGTGCCAGCAGCGTAGCACAATTGAACACTGAAGCTTTCTTT. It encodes CASSVAQLNTEAFF.

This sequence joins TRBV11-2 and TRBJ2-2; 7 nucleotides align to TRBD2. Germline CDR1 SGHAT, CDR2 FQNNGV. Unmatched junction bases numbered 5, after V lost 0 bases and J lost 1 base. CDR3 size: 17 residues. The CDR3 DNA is TGTGCCAGCAGCTTAGATCTGGGGGGGAGGAACACCGGGGAGCTGTTTTTT. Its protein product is CASSLDLGGRNTGELFF.

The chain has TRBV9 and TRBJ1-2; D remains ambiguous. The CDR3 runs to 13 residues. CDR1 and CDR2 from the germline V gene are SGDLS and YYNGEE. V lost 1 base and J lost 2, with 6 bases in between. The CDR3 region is CASSVSRNYGYTF. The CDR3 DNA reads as TGTGCCAGCAGCGTATCACGGAACTATGGCTACACCTTC. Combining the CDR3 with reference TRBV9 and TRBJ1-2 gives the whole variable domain DSGVTQTPKHLITATGQRVTLRCSPRSGDLSVYWYQQSLDQGLQFLIQYYNGEERAKGNILERFSAQQFPDLHSELNLSSLELGDSALYFCASSVSRNYGYTFGSGTRLTVV.

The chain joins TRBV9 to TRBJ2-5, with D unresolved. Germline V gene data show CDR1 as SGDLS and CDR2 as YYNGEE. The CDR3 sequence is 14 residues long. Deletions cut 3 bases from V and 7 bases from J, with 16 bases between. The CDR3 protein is CASSESSTVVTQYF. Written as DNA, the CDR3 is TGTGCCAGCAGCGAGAGTTCCACTGTTGTGACCCAGTACTTC.

CDR3 in amino acids: CASSKTGGGSEKLFF. The CDR3 nucleotides are TGTGCCAGCAGCAAGACCGGCGGGGGGAGTGAAAAACTGTTTTTT. The chain joins TRBV7-6 to TRBJ1-4; possible D gene TRBD1, 5 bases. CDR3 length equals 15 residues. CDR1 is SGHVS and CDR2 is FNYEAQ in the germline V gene. Trimming shortened V by 5 bases and J by 7 bases, and 17 bases separated the two germline ends. The full variable domain, in which reference TRBV7-6 and TRBJ1-4 provide the parts outside the CDR3, is GAGVSQSPRYKVTKRGQDVALRCDPISGHVSLYWYRQALGQGPEFLTYFNYEAQQDKSGLPNDRFSAERPEGSISTLTIQRTEQRDSAMYRCASSKTGGGSEKLFFGSGTQLSVL.

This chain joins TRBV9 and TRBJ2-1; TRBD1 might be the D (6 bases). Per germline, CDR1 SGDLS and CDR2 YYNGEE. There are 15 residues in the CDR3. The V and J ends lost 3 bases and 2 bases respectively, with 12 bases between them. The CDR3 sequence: CASSADSPAYNEQFF. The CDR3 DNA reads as TGTGCCAGCAGCGCGGACAGCCCGGCCTACAATGAGCAGTTCTTC.

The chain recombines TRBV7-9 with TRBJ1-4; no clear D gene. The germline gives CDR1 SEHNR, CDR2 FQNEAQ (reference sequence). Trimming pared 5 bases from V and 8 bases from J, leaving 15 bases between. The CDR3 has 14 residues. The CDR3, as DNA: TGTGCCAGCAGCCCTGGGAGGTTCCGGGAAAAACTGTTTTTT. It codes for CASSPGRFREKLFF. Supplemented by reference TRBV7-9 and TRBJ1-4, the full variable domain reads DTGVSQNPRHKITKRGQNVTFRCDPISEHNRLYWYRQTLGQGPEFLTYFQNEAQLEKSRLLSDRFSAERPKGSFSTLEIQRTEQGDSAMYLCASSPGRFREKLFFGSGTQLSVL.

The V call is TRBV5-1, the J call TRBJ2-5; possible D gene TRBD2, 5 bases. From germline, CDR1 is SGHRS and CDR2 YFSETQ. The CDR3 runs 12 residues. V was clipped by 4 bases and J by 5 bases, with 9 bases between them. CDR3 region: CASSLGEETQYF. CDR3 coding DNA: TGCGCCAGCAGCCTTGGGGAGGAGACCCAGTACTTC.

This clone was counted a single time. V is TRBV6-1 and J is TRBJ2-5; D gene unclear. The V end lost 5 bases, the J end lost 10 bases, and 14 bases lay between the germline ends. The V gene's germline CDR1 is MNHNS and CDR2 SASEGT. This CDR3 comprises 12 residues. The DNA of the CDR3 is TGTGCCAGCAGTCCTGACATATCTGGCCAGTACTTC. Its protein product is CASSPDISGQYF.

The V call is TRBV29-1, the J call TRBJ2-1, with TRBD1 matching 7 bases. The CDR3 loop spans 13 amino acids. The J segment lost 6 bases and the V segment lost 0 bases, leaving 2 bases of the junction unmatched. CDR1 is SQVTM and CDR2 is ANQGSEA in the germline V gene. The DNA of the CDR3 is TGCAGCGTTGAAGAGGCAGGGGGCAATGAGCAGTTCTTC. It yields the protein CSVEEAGGNEQFF.

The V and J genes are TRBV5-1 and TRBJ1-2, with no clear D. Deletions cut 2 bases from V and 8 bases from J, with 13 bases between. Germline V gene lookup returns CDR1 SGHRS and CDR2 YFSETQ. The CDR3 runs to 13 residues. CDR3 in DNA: TGCGCCAGCAGCTTCCTGTACGCTATGGGCTACACCTTC. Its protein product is CASSFLYAMGYTF.

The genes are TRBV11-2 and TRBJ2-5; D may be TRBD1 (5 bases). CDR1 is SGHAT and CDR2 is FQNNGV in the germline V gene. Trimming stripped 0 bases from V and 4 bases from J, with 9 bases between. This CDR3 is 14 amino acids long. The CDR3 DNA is TGTGCCAGCAGCTTAGATTGGCAGGGAGAGACCCAGTACTTC. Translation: CASSLDWQGETQYF. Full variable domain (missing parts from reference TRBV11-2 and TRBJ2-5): EAGVAQSPRYKIIEKRQSVAFWCNPISGHATLYWYQQILGQGPKLLIQFQNNGVVDDSQLPKDRFSAERLKGVDSTLKIQPAKLEDSAVYLCASSLDWQGETQYFGPGTRLLVL.

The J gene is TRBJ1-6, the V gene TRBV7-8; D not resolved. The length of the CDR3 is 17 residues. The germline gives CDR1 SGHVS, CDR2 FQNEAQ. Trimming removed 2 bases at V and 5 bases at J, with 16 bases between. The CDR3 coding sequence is TGTGCCAGCAGCTTAAAAGCGGGAAGACTGAATAATTCACCCCTCCACTTT. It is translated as CASSLKAGRLNNSPLHF.

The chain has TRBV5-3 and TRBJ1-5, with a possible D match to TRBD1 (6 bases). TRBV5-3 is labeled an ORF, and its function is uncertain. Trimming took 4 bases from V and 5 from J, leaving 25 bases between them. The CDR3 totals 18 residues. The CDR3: CARSLLNLGTPLDQPQHF. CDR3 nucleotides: TGTGCCAGAAGCCTTTTAAATCTCGGGACACCCCTCGATCAGCCCCAGCATTTT.

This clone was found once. CDR3: CASSLYSSYEQYF. CDR3 sequence (DNA): TGTGCCAGCAGCTTATATAGCTCCTACGAGCAGTACTTC. The V gene is TRBV7-9, the J gene TRBJ2-7, with D unclear. Trimming stripped 2 bases from V and 0 bases from J, with 5 bases between. The CDR3 loop spans 13 amino acids. CDR1 is SEHNR and CDR2 is FQNEAQ in the germline V gene (reference sequence).

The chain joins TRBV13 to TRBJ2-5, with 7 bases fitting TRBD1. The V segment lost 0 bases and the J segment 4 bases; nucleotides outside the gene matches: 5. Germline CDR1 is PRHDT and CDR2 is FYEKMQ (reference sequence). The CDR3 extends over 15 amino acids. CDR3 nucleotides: TGTGCCAGCAGCTTAGGCGAGACAGGGCGAGAGACCCAGTACTTC. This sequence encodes CASSLGETGRETQYF.

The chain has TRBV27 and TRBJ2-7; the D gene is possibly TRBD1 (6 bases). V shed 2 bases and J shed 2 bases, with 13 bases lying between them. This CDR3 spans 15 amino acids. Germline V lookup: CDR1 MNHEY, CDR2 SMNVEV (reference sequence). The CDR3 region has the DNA TGTGCCAGCAGTTTACGGGGACAAACAACCTACGAGCAGTACTTC. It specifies CASSLRGQTTYEQYF.

The CDR3 sequence: CASSPPRTGINQPQHF. The CDR3 nucleotides read TGTGCCAGTAGTCCGCCCCGGACAGGGATAAATCAGCCCCAGCATTTT. The rearrangement uses TRBV19 and TRBJ1-5, with 8 bases lining up with TRBD1. The CDR3 runs to 16 residues. Trimming at V came to 5 bases and at J to 4 bases, leaving 10 bases not matched to a gene. Per the germline V gene, CDR1 is LNHDA and CDR2 is SQIVND (reference sequence).

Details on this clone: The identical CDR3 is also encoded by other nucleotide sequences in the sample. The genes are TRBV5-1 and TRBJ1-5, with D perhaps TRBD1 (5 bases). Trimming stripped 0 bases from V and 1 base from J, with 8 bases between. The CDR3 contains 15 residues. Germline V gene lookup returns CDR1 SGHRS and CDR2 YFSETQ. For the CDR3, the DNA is TGCGCCAGCAGCTTGGAGGGGTCGAGCAATCAGCCCCAGCATTTT. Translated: CASSLEGSSNQPQHF.

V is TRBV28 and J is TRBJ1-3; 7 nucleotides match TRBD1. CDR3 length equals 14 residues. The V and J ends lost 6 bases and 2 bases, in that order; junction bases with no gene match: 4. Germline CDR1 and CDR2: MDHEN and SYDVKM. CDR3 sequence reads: CASRPTGTGNTIYF. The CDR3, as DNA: TGTGCCAGCAGACCGACAGGGACTGGAAACACCATATATTTT. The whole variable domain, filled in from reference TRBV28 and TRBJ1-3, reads DVKVTQSSRYLVKRTGEKVFLECVQDMDHENMFWYRQDPGLGLRLIYFSYDVKMKEKGDIPEGYSVSREKKERFSLILESASTNQTSMYLCASRPTGTGNTIYFGEGSWLTVV.

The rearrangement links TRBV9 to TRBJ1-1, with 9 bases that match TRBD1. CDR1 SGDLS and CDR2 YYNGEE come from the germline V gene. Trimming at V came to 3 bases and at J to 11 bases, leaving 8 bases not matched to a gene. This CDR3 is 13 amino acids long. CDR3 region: CASSDEPQGAAFF. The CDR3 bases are TGTGCCAGCAGCGACGAACCACAGGGGGCGGCTTTCTTT.

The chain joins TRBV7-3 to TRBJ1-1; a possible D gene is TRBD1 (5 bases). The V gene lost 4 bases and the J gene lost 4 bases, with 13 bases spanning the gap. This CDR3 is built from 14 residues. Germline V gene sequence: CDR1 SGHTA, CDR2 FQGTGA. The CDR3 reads CASSSAGVFTEAFF. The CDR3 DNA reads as TGTGCCAGCAGCTCCGCGGGGGTTTTCACTGAAGCTTTCTTT.

The DNA of the CDR3 is TGTGCCAGCAGTTTGACAGGGGTGGGGTCACCCCTCCACTTT. Residues: CASSLTGVGSPLHF. The chain couples TRBV28 to TRBJ1-6; 8 bases fit TRBD1. The CDR3 is 14 amino acids. V was pared by 3 bases and J by 10 bases, with 5 bases of the junction left unmatched. Germline V gene lookup returns CDR1 MDHEN and CDR2 SYDVKM. Supplemented by reference TRBV28 and TRBJ1-6, the full variable domain reads DVKVTQSSRYLVKRTGEKVFLECVQDMDHENMFWYRQDPGLGLRLIYFSYDVKMKEKGDIPEGYSVSREKKERFSLILESASTNQTSMYLCASSLTGVGSPLHFGNGTRLTVT.